These 16 T cell receptor beta chains share one sample of origin, sequenced in a study of technical replicates of blood from several donors. Generated by immunoSEQ multiplex PCR, the TCRdb table keeps only in-frame clones and is missing some. Among around 76,000 clones, 95% to 99% were seen once, and the ten largest hold approximately 0.2%. The sample comprised T cells isolated from PBMCs. All receptors derive from a human donor in good health.

The genes are TRBV10-3 and TRBJ1-1, with 8 bases identical to TRBD1. The junction had 4 bases not matched to a gene; V was cut back by 6 bases and J by 4 bases. The germline V gene encodes CDR1 ENHRY and CDR2 SYGVKD. The CDR3 is made up of 13 amino acids. This CDR3 reads CAIRPGQGTEAFF. The CDR3 nucleotides are TGTGCCATCAGGCCAGGACAGGGCACTGAAGCTTTCTTT.

The chain combines TRBV5-6 with TRBJ1-5, with TRBD1 matching 10 bases. Trimming removed 4 bases from V and 4 bases from J; junction bases left unmatched: 8. CDR3 length: 16 residues. Germline CDR1 reads SGHDT; CDR2 reads YYEEEE. CDR3 region: CASSRGLGQGNQPQHF. Here the CDR3 DNA reads TGTGCCAGCAGCAGAGGGTTGGGACAGGGGAATCAGCCCCAGCATTTT. Drawing the rest from reference TRBV5-6 and TRBJ1-5, the complete variable domain is DAGVTQSPTHLIKTRGQQVTLRCSPKSGHDTVSWYQQALGQGPQFIFQYYEEEERQRGNFPDRFSGHQFPNYSSELNVNALLLGDSALYLCASSRGLGQGNQPQHFGDGTRLSIL.

V and J are TRBV6-1 and TRBJ2-1; 11 bases map to TRBD2. Trimming removed 4 bases from V and 6 bases from J; junction bases left unmatched: 2. The CDR3 contains 14 residues. The germline CDR1 and CDR2 sequences are MNHNS and SASEGT. Here the CDR3 reads CASSGLAGLNEQFF. The CDR3 DNA follows: TGTGCCAGCAGTGGACTAGCGGGGCTCAATGAGCAGTTCTTC.

The J gene is TRBJ2-1, the V gene TRBV28; 14 nucleotides agree with TRBD2. The germline V gene encodes CDR1 MDHEN and CDR2 SYDVKM. Trimming at V came to 5 bases and at J to 1 base, leaving 7 bases not matched to a gene. This CDR3 is built from 18 residues. The CDR3 DNA follows: TGTGCCAGCAGTCCTACAGGGACTAGCGGGAGTTCCTACAATGAGCAGTTCTTC. This codes for CASSPTGTSGSSYNEQFF.

The chain has TRBV2 and TRBJ2-1; D possibly corresponds to TRBD2 (5 bases). In germline, CDR1 is SNHLY, CDR2 FYNNEI. With 4 bases removed from V and 6 bases from J, the gap between germline ends came to 13 bases. The CDR3 runs 14 residues. This CDR3 reads CASSAVSRGNEQFF. The DNA of the CDR3 is TGTGCCAGCAGTGCTGTTAGCCGGGGCAATGAGCAGTTCTTC.

The chain is built from TRBV2 and TRBJ1-3, with unresolved D. Germline V gene sequence: CDR1 SNHLY, CDR2 FYNNEI. Trimming left V 4 bases short and J 2 bases short, with 9 bases between. The CDR3 length is 14 residues. The CDR3 here is CASSGGQAGNTIYF. The CDR3, as DNA: TGTGCCAGCAGTGGTGGGCAGGCTGGAAACACCATATATTTT.

This chain uses TRBV6-5 with TRBJ1-2, with D perhaps matching TRBD1 (5 bases). Germline-derived CDR1 and CDR2 are MNHEY and SVGAGI. The CDR3 runs to 15 residues. Trimming took 0 bases from V and 3 from J, leaving 11 bases between them. CDR3 nucleotide sequence: TGTGCCAGCAGTTACTCGAGTGGGGCCTACTATGGCTACACCTTC. Encoded protein: CASSYSSGAYYGYTF.

This chain links TRBV11-2 with TRBJ1-1; a possible D gene is TRBD1 (5 bases). This CDR3 spans 12 amino acids. Germline V CDR1 and CDR2: SGHAT, FQNNGV. V was pared by 1 base and J by 6 bases, with 6 bases between. This CDR3 reads CASSLVGPEAFF. Here the CDR3 DNA reads TGTGCCAGCAGCTTAGTGGGGCCTGAAGCTTTCTTT.

The chain is built from TRBV19 and TRBJ1-1; TRBD1 agrees at 8 bases. J was trimmed by 10 bases and V by 0 bases; bases with no gene match: 10. Germline V gene sequence: CDR1 LNHDA, CDR2 SQIVND (reference sequence). The CDR3 has 15 amino acids. For the CDR3, the DNA is TGTGCCAGTAGTATAGATTATAGGTCCGGACAGGGAGCTTTCTTT. This gives the protein CASSIDYRSGQGAFF.

The rearrangement links TRBV5-1 to TRBJ1-3; D unresolved. Trimming took 0 bases from V and 0 from J, leaving 4 bases between them. This CDR3 is built from 14 residues. The germline V gene has CDR1 SGHRS and CDR2 YFSETQ. The DNA for the CDR3 is TGCGCCAGCAGCTTGGAGAGCTCTGGAAACACCATATATTTT. As protein: CASSLESSGNTIYF. The variable domain in full, with the rest retrieved from reference TRBV5-1 and TRBJ1-3, is KAGVTQTPRYLIKTRGQQVTLSCSPISGHRSVSWYQQTPGQGLQFLFEYFSETQRNKGNFPGRFSGRQFSNSRSEMNVSTLELGDSALYLCASSLESSGNTIYFGEGSWLTVV.

This chain uses TRBV4-1 with TRBJ2-1; no clear D gene. This CDR3 region has 15 residues. Trimming stripped 0 bases from V and 2 bases from J, with 8 bases between. The V gene's germline CDR1 is MGHRA and CDR2 YSYEKL. CDR3 DNA sequence: TGCGCCAGCAGCCAAGAGGCCTTACCCTACAATGAGCAGTTCTTC. Translated, it gives CASSQEALPYNEQFF.

The CDR3 region has the DNA TGTGCCAGCAGCTTTGGGAGATCAGATACGCAGTATTTT. It is translated as CASSFGRSDTQYF. The chain carries TRBV5-5 and TRBJ2-3, with D possibly matching TRBD2 (5 bases). The CDR3 covers 13 residues. The V and J ends lost 2 bases and 4 bases respectively, with 8 bases between them. The germline V gene has CDR1 SGHKS and CDR2 YYEKEE (reference sequence).

The chain employs TRBV7-2 and TRBJ2-2; weak D call: TRBD2 (6 bases). The germline V gene has CDR1 SGHTA and CDR2 FQGNSA. Deletions cut 3 bases from V and 1 base from J, with 9 bases between. CDR3 size: 15 residues. The CDR3 sequence: CASSFRDWNTGELFF. The DNA for the CDR3 is TGTGCCAGCAGCTTCCGGGACTGGAACACCGGGGAGCTGTTTTTT.

This clone was counted a single time. The rearrangement uses TRBV2 and TRBJ1-1; D gene unclear. The germline gives CDR1 SNHLY, CDR2 FYNNEI. Trimming cost V 3 bases and J 0 bases, with 5 bases left between them. CDR3 length: 13 amino acids. CDR3 region: CASSDSLNTEAFF. Written as DNA, the CDR3 is TGTGCCAGCAGTGACAGTTTGAACACTGAAGCTTTCTTT.

The gene calls are TRBV5-1 and TRBJ2-3, with a possible D match to TRBD1 (6 bases). V was cut by 1 base and J by 4 bases, with 10 bases left in between. This CDR3 contains 14 residues. CDR1 is SGHRS and CDR2 is YFSETQ in the germline V gene. CDR3 nucleotide sequence: TGCGCCAGCAGCTTGTTGGGGGCGGCAGATACGCAGTATTTT. Its translation is CASSLLGAADTQYF.

The chain recombines TRBV11-2 with TRBJ2-5; perhaps TRBD1 as D (6 bases). CDR1 SGHAT and CDR2 FQNNGV come from the germline V gene. This CDR3 is 15 amino acids long. Trimming took off 2 bases at V and 5 bases at J, with 15 bases between the two ends. CDR3 loop: CASSLHRQEDETQYF. DNA of the CDR3: TGTGCCAGCAGCTTACACAGACAGGAGGACGAGACCCAGTACTTC.